This T cell receptor (beta chain) is drawn from a study of cytomegalovirus exposure and HLA in healthy donors (dated by TCRdb to the late 2010s). Study-level background: An earlier analysis of some 620 of the donors reported 276 Gb of sequence data and 100 million to 120 million unique TCR beta sequences obtained from some 170 million T cells. An early release covering 500 to 750 HLA-typed donors comprised roughly 300 gigabases of sequencing data and tens of millions of unique TCR sequences. Of the roughly 400 genotyped donors, about 80% fell in the genetic ancestry cluster associated with self-reported Caucasian donors. The study aimed to test whether signatures of past pathogen exposure could be identified by cataloging public T cell receptors. The T cell repertoires of 666 subjects were profiled by immunosequencing and related to cytomegalovirus serostatus. A separate validation cohort of 100 to 150 different subjects was used in addition to the 666-subject first cohort. The study combined high-throughput TCR immunosequencing, statistical association of individual TCRs with disease status, and machine learning to predict cytomegalovirus infection status. A later analysis re-analyzed previously published TCR beta repertoires from roughly 630 donors and added high-resolution HLA genotyping to study TCR occurrence patterns. Rather than using new phenotypic data, the later analysis identified candidate immune exposures from TCR beta sequences and from how often those sequences occurred across donors. To decide whether each TCR beta V gene segment behaved as functional or pseudogenic, an earlier analysis of approximately 620 of the donors relied on high-throughput TCR beta sequencing. Donor age, sex, ethnicity and CMV serostatus were collected together with the repertoire data. A later genetic analysis took genome-wide SNP genotypes for about 60% of the roughly 670 donors and used that subset as a discovery cohort. Every repertoire in the discovery cohort had been generated on one and the same sequencing platform. Class I and class II HLA loci were covered by the typing at four-digit resolution. Typing coverage differed by locus: A, B, C, DRB1 and DQB1 were typed in roughly 620-630 donors, DQA1 in roughly 500, DPA1 in nearly 610, and DPB1 in 400 to 490. Roughly 5 DR-DQ haplotypes were handled as single units for association and clustering, since linkage in the cohort was strong. Among about 360 genotyped donors of the cohort, an average of roughly 240,000 unique TCR beta nucleotide sequences were sequenced per donor, roughly 20% of them non-productive.

The cohort comprised 550 to 700 healthy bone marrow donors. At the time of sampling, all cohort members were nominally healthy, though unrecorded immune exposures were likely present. The donor tested CMV seropositive, placing the donor among the roughly 300 seropositive members of the cohort. Each donor provided a peripheral blood sample, and peripheral blood mononuclear cells were used for TCR beta sequencing. The Qiagen DNeasy Blood Extraction Kit was used to extract genomic DNA from the blood cell samples. Beyond this particular receptor, the publication reports: The study gave a list of 150 to 200 TCR beta chains associated with cytomegalovirus. Sequencing depth was assumed to be roughly uniform across donors in the presence/absence analyses, though that assumption may not hold. When HLA alleles, especially DR and DQ, strongly co-occurred, attributing TCR associations to individual alleles was difficult. Several of the top co-occurrence clusters appeared to be linked to parvovirus B19, influenza, CMV and Epstein-Barr virus, according to a later analysis. Compared with equally common non-associated chains, HLA-associated TCR beta chains in a later analysis were more clonally expanded and had lower generation probabilities. Most CMV-associated TCR beta chains appeared to be HLA-restricted in a later analysis, and the HLA associations seemed to be driven largely by CMV exposure. In this cohort, only TCR beta chains were sequenced, and detectable features were limited by the absence of alpha or paired-chain data. Three of the identified cytomegalovirus-associated TCR beta chains were confirmed in vitro to be specific for cytomegalovirus antigens. A later analysis associated 15,000 or so TCR beta sequences with specific HLA alleles at a false discovery rate of 0.05. Correlated functional status among segregating V segments might reflect linkage disequilibrium, but an unknown experimental factor could not be ruled out. It was suggested by the authors that the approach could potentially be generalized to other disease states and immunological phenotypes. Compared with the roughly 600-donor mean, donors in an Asian-associated ancestry cluster had fewer N-insertions in productive TCRs, according to a later genetic analysis. Because HLA typing was missing for some donors at each locus, association tests included only the typed subset. The sequencing pipeline was judged likely to have produced a cluster of highly shared sequence variants as a technical artifact. Most TCR sequences were seen in very few donors, while some public TCRs were found in many individuals. The classifier was reported to diagnose cytomegalovirus status with high specificity and sensitivity in both the original cohort and the validation cohort. In a later analysis, the rate of TCR association differed among HLA loci, with DRB1 alleles having the most associated TCRs and HLA-C alleles having the fewest. In a later genetic analysis, a missense DCLRE1C variant was associated with V-gene and J-gene trimming of TCR beta chains, and the association was replicated in an independent cohort. Broadly in line with IMGT annotations, most TCR beta V segments showed up in productive rearrangements about 90% or about 30% of the time in an earlier analysis of several hundred of the donors. A further reported finding was that TCR beta sequences accurately predicted the HLA-A and HLA-B alleles for most subjects in the first cohort. The only immune exposure information available for the cohort was CMV serostatus. Over 15 rarely observed V segments, including chromosome 9 orphons, were excluded from the earlier analysis of several hundred of the donors because counts were too low.

Library prep was done by the immunoSEQ multiplex PCR assay. For the multiplex PCR, a mixture combining 60 forward primers for TCR Vbeta segments and 13 reverse primers for TCR Jbeta segments was used. Amplification of the CDR3 region of rearranged TCR beta genes was performed with a multiplex PCR assay on genomic DNA. The Illumina HiSeq System was used to sequence the amplified TCR beta libraries as 87-base-pair reads. The paper's processing steps were these. A later analysis counted some 80 million unique TCR beta chains across the 690 or so repertoires, and some 12 million of these chains were shared by at least two donors. A nearest-neighbor algorithm error-corrected the raw reads and collapsed the reads into unique sequences, merging closely related sequences to remove PCR and sequencing errors. CDR3 sequences were aligned to IMGT reference sequences to assign V, D and J gene segments. Each retained sequence needed at least a six-nucleotide match to both a V gene segment and a J gene segment. Rearrangements were called productive when the CDR3 lacked stop codons and stayed in frame with V and J; all others were non-productive. CDR3 was defined according to IMGT convention as the region running from the second conserved V-encoded cysteine to the conserved J-encoded phenylalanine. In an earlier analysis of approximately 500 of the donors, sequences lacking an unambiguous match to a single V gene segment were excluded. In an earlier analysis of some 590 of the donors, a V segment was called functional when productive rearrangements were above 56.7%, and segregating when the standard deviation between donors exceeded 5%. A statistical classification framework was built for diagnosing cytomegalovirus status from the catalog of TCR beta chain sequences. In a later analysis, V and J genes were assigned by comparing TCR nucleotide sequences against IMGT/GENE-DB human TR gene sequences. A later analysis assigned CDR3 sequences and most-parsimonious VDJ recombination scenarios with the TCRdist pipeline. A later analysis defined each TCR beta chain by its CDR3 amino acid sequence plus V-gene family, and excluded reads lacking a unique V-gene family. A later analysis removed 550 to 650 highly shared, low-generation-probability nucleotide sequences to deal with suspected cross-contamination and a sequencing artifact. In a later analysis, a clonal expansion index for each public chain was calculated from normalized within-repertoire ranks of inferred template counts. In a later analysis, generation probabilities were computed using a VDJ recombination model fitted to out-of-frame rearrangements, and the results were checked against IGoR. Hypergeometric tests were used in a later analysis to score TCR-TCR, TCR-HLA and TCR-CMV co-occurrence, with a repertoire-size bias correction applied to the TCR pairs. To estimate false discovery rates, a later analysis permuted the HLA or CMV assignments 20 times. A later analysis grouped co-occurring TCRs with DBSCAN, adding TCRdist sequence similarity when clustering within HLA-allele-positive subsets. Repertoires with fewer than 30,000 or more than 120,000 public chains were left out of co-occurrence clustering, as were five repertoires with anomalous nucleotide sharing. TCRdb stores this immuneACCESS table with in-frame sequences only. Part of the clones is absent; in the studies checked, under half of the shortfall reflects unresolved V genes, and no reason is known for the rest. The V and J calls and the clone size are those of that table, but D and trimming were determined from the DNA. This sample comprises about 140,000 clones, over 60% of them detected only once. Clones ranked in the top ten supply about 6.8% of the sample.

This clone showed up many times. No cognate antigen has been identified for it. The record has no base qualities; no much larger clone is one base away. The receptor was isolated from a man aged 35 to 55 in good health and CMV-seropositive. Sequencing used PBMCs.

The DNA reads as follows: TGTGCCAGCAGTGCAGGGCTCGAAGCTTTCTTT. The encoded protein is CASSAGLEAFF. The chain is assembled from TRBV6-5 and TRBJ1-1; the D gene is possibly TRBD1, with 5 bases matching. The CDR3 numbers 11 residues from cysteine through phenylalanine. The retained sequence is limited to the CDR3, 33 bases, with the frame set at the first base. The V and J ends are trimmed by 5 bases and 8 bases, leaving 9 bases between them. Taken from the germline V gene, the CDR1 and CDR2 loops are MNHEY and SVGAGI.